This T cell receptor (beta chain) was obtained from a study of blood T cell repertoires in COVID-19 (dated by TCRdb to the early 2020s). A note on the overall study: Samples from collaborators originated in the United States, Italy and Spain and spanned both the acute and convalescent phases of COVID-19. The sample metadata nearly always contained a de-identified subject ID, COVID-19 status, age in years and sex. A freely available public database, intended as a resource for researchers studying the immune response to SARS-CoV-2, is where the repertoires were released. The dataset comprised deeply sampled blood TCRbeta repertoires from subjects exposed to, actively infected with, or recovered from COVID-19. The material from the prospective study consisted of cDNA or gDNA derived from T cells, B-cell-depleted T cells, or PBMCs. Samples came from the ongoing ImmuneRACE study (first 160 participants) plus 1,254 subjects from 6 global collaborators. Where HLA class I and class II types were available, the types were taken from metadata supplied by the sample provider, not from assay-based typing.

On this clone itself: The antigen it binds to is not known. Base qualities are not recorded, but no much larger clone differs from it by a single base.

A second Seattle source provided samples from volunteer blood donors who had recovered from COVID-19. The collaborating institutions used their own protocols to collect whole blood in K2EDTA tubes. For TCRbeta analysis, collaborators shipped samples as frozen whole blood, isolated PBMCs, or DNA extracted from either of those sample types. The immunoSEQ Assay, a bias-controlled multiplex PCR, was used to amplify TCRbeta CDR3 regions from genomic DNA. The authors' analysis ran thus. The number of nucleated cells in each sample was estimated from the amplification of reference gene primers within the assay. To quantify the absolute abundance of each unique TCRbeta CDR3 rearrangement, sequence reads were collapsed and filtered. For each sample, productive Simpson clonality was calculated by taking the square root of Simpson's diversity index across productive rearrangements. The clones in this table, taken by TCRdb from immuneACCESS, are in-frame only. Not every clone is retained; where verified, under half of the shortfall comes from an unresolved V gene, and the cause of the rest is unknown. From that table come the V and J calls and clone size; the DNA was used to work out D and trimming. Within this sample are 310,000 or so clones, with about 85% of them counted one time only. 2% to 2.5% of the sample lies in the top ten.

Overall results and qualifications from the work: The amount of clinical and demographic metadata varied by source and participant and was provided uncurated.

The sample comprised peripheral blood. The clonotype was recovered from a woman in her 50s who had recovered from COVID-19.

CDR3 reads: CASSLAQLNQVRLAGHEQYF. The nucleotide sequence is TGTGCCAGCAGCTTAGCCCAGCTTAATCAGGTCAGACTAGCGGGACACGAGCAGTACTTC. This chain is built from TRBV7-8 and TRBJ2-7, and TRBD2 matches 11 of the central bases. The CDR1 and CDR2 encoded by the germline V gene are SGHVS and FQNEAQ. The CDR3 runs 20 amino acids, cysteine and phenylalanine included. Solely the CDR3 DNA is kept, with 60 bases framed from the first base. Trimming leaves V shorter by 0 bases and J shorter by 5 bases, with the junction holding 18 bases beyond the gene matches. Supplemented by the reference TRBV7-8 and TRBJ2-7 proteins around the CDR3, the complete variable domain is GAGVSQSPRYKVAKRGQDVALRCDPISGHVSLFWYQQALGQGPEFLTYFQNEAQLDKSGLPSDRFFAERPEGSVSTLKIQRTQQEDSAVYLCASSLAQLNQVRLAGHEQYFGPGTRLTVT.